Following are 15 T cell receptor beta chains from one sample sequenced in a study of cytomegalovirus exposure and HLA in healthy donors. Primers for the PCR totalled 60 Vbeta and 13 Jbeta. The repertoire was sequenced with immunoSEQ multiplex PCR; TCRdb's copy has only in-frame clones and lacks some. Of under 250,000 clones listed, roughly 83% are singletons. The sequencing input was PBMCs. Receptor source: a boy between 2 and 15 years old in good health and CMV-seronegative.

The chain employs TRBV9 and TRBJ2-7; D is ambiguous. CDR3 length equals 13 residues. Germline CDR1 is SGDLS and CDR2 is YYNGEE. The germline V and J ends were trimmed by 0 bases and 2 bases, with 6 bases remaining between them. The CDR3 DNA reads as TGTGCCAGCAGCGTAGACAACACCTACGAGCAGTACTTC. Amino acids: CASSVDNTYEQYF.

The chain carries TRBV7-6 and TRBJ2-1; TRBD2 agrees at 10 bases. Germline assignment: CDR1 SGHVS and CDR2 FNYEAQ. Trimming removed 4 bases from V and 7 bases from J; junction bases left unmatched: 4. The CDR3 consists of 14 residues. Here the CDR3 DNA reads TGTGCCAGCAGCTCTAGCGGGAGTGGTAATGAGCAGTTCTTC. Translation: CASSSSGSGNEQFF.

This clone was counted a single time. The gene calls are TRBV29-1 and TRBJ1-2; 9 bases fit TRBD1. Germline V gene data show CDR1 as SQVTM and CDR2 as ANQGSEA. Trimming took 3 bases from V and 8 from J; bases not matched to a gene: 1. This CDR3 is built from 11 residues. The CDR3 DNA reads TGCAGCGTTGAGGGGACAGGGGGCTACACCTTC. Translated: CSVEGTGGYTF.

The chain combines TRBV19 with TRBJ2-5; D possibly corresponds to TRBD2 (5 bases). V dropped 5 bases and J dropped 5 bases, with 12 bases sitting between them. Germline lookup yields CDR1 LNHDA and CDR2 SQIVND (reference sequence). CDR3 size: 13 residues. The CDR3: CASSSRTPETQYF. The CDR3 coding sequence is TGTGCCAGTAGTTCCCGGACTCCCGAGACCCAGTACTTC.

This clone was detected once. The genes are TRBV5-6 and TRBJ2-7, with TRBD1 as a possible D gene (6 bases). The CDR3 totals 16 residues. From germline, CDR1 is SGHDT and CDR2 YYEEEE. V was shortened by 3 bases and J by 2 bases, with 18 bases between the two germline ends. The CDR3, as DNA: TGTGCCAGCAGCTACACCACAGGGCCATTTACCTACGAGCAGTACTTC. Amino acid sequence: CASSYTTGPFTYEQYF.

The chain couples TRBV4-1 to TRBJ2-7; 9 nucleotides match TRBD1. Germline CDR1 is MGHRA and CDR2 is YSYEKL. V shed 4 bases, J shed 6 bases, and the junction held 10 bases outside the gene matches. The CDR3 is 15 amino acids. The CDR3 is CASSPRDRVWGEQYF. The DNA for the CDR3 is TGCGCCAGCAGCCCCCGGGACAGGGTTTGGGGCGAGCAGTACTTC.

V usage is TRBV7-9 and J usage is TRBJ2-5; 8 bases line up with TRBD2. There are 15 residues in the CDR3. Per germline, CDR1 SEHNR and CDR2 FQNEAQ (reference sequence). V was clipped by 2 bases and J by 5 bases; unmatched bases: 7. The CDR3 spells CASSLNGLAGETQYF. The DNA for the CDR3 is TGTGCCAGCAGCTTAAATGGTTTAGCGGGGGAGACCCAGTACTTC.

The chain combines TRBV19 with TRBJ2-7, with no clear D. Germline lookup yields CDR1 LNHDA and CDR2 SQIVND (reference sequence). CDR3 length: 15 residues. The V gene lost 1 base and the J gene lost 0 bases, with 10 bases spanning the gap. This CDR3 is CASSIGPGGSYEQYF. CDR3 bases: TGTGCCAGTAGTATAGGGCCAGGTGGCTCCTACGAGCAGTACTTC.

This chain uses TRBV2 with TRBJ2-3, with 15 bases that match TRBD2. The CDR3 extends over 17 amino acids. After removal of 6 bases from V and 2 bases from J, the junction contained 6 bases not matched to a gene. CDR1 and CDR2 from the germline V gene are SNHLY and FYNNEI. The CDR3 DNA is TGTGCCAGCAGGGGACTAGCGGGAGGACCCGTCACAGATACGCAGTATTTT. Amino acids: CASRGLAGGPVTDTQYF. The full variable domain, its missing parts supplied by reference TRBV2 and TRBJ2-3, is EPEVTQTPSHQVTQMGQEVILRCVPISNHLYFYWYRQILGQKVEFLVSFYNNEISEKSEIFDDQFSVERPDGSNFTLKIRSTKLEDSAMYFCASRGLAGGPVTDTQYFGPGTRLTVL.

The chain employs TRBV6-5 and TRBJ1-1; 10 bases are a match to TRBD1. CDR3 length: 13 amino acids. Germline V lookup: CDR1 MNHEY, CDR2 SVGAGI. Trimming cost V 6 bases and J 10 bases; bases outside gene matches: 8. CDR3 sequence: CASRTGGMGGAFF. The CDR3 DNA reads TGTGCCAGCAGGACAGGGGGCATGGGCGGAGCTTTCTTT.

This clone was detected once. Here the CDR3 reads CASSSGGEQYF. In nucleotides, the CDR3 is TGTGCCAGCAGCTCCGGAGGCGAGCAGTACTTC. The genes are TRBV9 and TRBJ2-7; possibly TRBD2 for D (5 bases). Germline CDR1 and CDR2: SGDLS and YYNGEE. The CDR3 sequence is 11 residues long. With 4 bases removed from V and 6 bases from J, the gap between germline ends came to 8 bases.

The V gene is TRBV27, the J gene TRBJ1-1; 8 bases fit TRBD1. J was trimmed by 0 bases and V by 3 bases; bases with no gene match: 30. Germline CDR1 and CDR2: MNHEY and SMNVEV (reference sequence). This CDR3 comprises 24 residues. The CDR3 nucleotides are TGTGCCAGCAGTTTCCCTTTACTCCGGGACAGGTTGACCCCCCCGATACCTTTGAACACTGAAGCTTTCTTT. Translated: CASSFPLLRDRLTPPIPLNTEAFF.

This chain connects TRBV30 to TRBJ1-2; D gene ambiguous. Trimming stripped 5 bases from V and 8 bases from J, with 6 bases between. The CDR3 runs 9 residues. Per germline, CDR1 GTSNPN and CDR2 SVGIG (reference sequence). The CDR3 sequence: CAWGPGYTF. The CDR3 DNA reads as TGTGCCTGGGGGCCAGGCTACACCTTC.

J is TRBJ2-4 and V is TRBV4-1, with TRBD1 identical over 8 bases. Germline V lookup: CDR1 MGHRA, CDR2 YSYEKL. The CDR3 has 17 amino acids. Losses at the gene ends were 5 bases for V and 0 bases for J; bases not matched to a gene: 9. CDR3 sequence: CASSAQPGQVAKNIQYF. The CDR3 nucleotides read TGCGCCAGCAGCGCGCAACCGGGACAGGTAGCCAAAAACATTCAGTACTTC.

CDR3 nucleotide sequence: TGTGCCAGCAGCTTGGAGGCTCTAGCCGCAGATACGCAGTATTTT. This codes for CASSLEALAADTQYF. This sequence joins TRBV5-5 and TRBJ2-3; D is perhaps TRBD2 (5 bases). Trimming removed 0 bases at V and 4 bases at J, with 12 bases between. This CDR3 contains 15 residues. From germline, CDR1 is SGHKS and CDR2 YYEKEE (reference sequence).